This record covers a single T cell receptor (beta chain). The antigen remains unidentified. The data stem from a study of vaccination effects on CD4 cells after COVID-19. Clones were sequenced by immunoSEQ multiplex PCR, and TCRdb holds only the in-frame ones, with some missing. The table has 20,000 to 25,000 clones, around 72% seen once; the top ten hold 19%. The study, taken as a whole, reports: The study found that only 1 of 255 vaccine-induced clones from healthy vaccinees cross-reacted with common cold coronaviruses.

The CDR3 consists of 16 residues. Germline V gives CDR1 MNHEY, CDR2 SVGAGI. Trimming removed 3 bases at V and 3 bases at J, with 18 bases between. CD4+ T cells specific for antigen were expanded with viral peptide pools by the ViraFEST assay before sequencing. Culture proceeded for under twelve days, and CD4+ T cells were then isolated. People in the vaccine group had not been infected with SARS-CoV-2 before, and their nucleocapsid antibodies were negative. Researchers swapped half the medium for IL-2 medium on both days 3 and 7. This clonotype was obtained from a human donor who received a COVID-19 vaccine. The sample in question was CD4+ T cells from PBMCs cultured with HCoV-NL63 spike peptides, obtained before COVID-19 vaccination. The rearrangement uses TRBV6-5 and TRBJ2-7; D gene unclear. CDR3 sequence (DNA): TGTGCCAGCAGTTATACGTGGTCCGGCACGGGCTACGAGCAGTACTTC. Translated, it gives CASSYTWSGTGYEQYF.